This TCR beta chain is drawn from a study of T cell changes during pregnancy in multiple sclerosis. This CDR3 is 14 amino acids long. The germline CDR1 and CDR2 sequences are MNHEY and SMNVEV (reference sequence). The V gene end was trimmed by 6 bases and the J gene end by 7 bases; junction bases not matched to a gene: 10. Assay used: immunoSEQ multiplex PCR; TCRdb lists only in-frame clones, some missing. The sample has roughly 100,000 clones, about nine tenths seen once; the top ten hold around 0.76%. The V call is TRBV27, the J call TRBJ2-7; 9 bases fit TRBD2. The sequencing used peripheral blood, collected in the second trimester of pregnancy. The receptor's source is a female donor in good health, enrolled as a control in a pregnancy study. The CDR3 loop reads CASRTPGLAYEQYF. The CDR3 DNA follows: TGTGCCAGCAGAACCCCGGGACTAGCTTATGAGCAGTACTTC.